This T cell receptor beta chain is drawn from a study of blood T cell repertoires in COVID-19 (dated by TCRdb to about 2020). With respect to the entire study: Samples from collaborators originated in the United States, Italy and Spain and spanned both the acute and convalescent phases of COVID-19. The material from the prospective study consisted of cDNA or gDNA derived from T cells, B-cell-depleted T cells, or PBMCs. Nearly every sample came with metadata listing a de-identified subject ID, COVID-19 status, age in years and sex. Deeply sampled blood TCRbeta repertoires from subjects exposed to, actively infected with, or recovered from COVID-19 were included in the dataset. Samples were obtained from the ongoing ImmuneRACE study (first 160 participants) and from some 1,300 subjects provided by 6 global collaborators. Where available, HLA class I and class II types were taken from metadata supplied by the sample provider and were not determined by assay-based typing. The repertoires were released in a freely available public database intended as a resource for research on the immune response to SARS-CoV-2.

The CDR1 and CDR2 encoded by the germline V gene (reference sequence) are GTSNPN and SVGIG. V is trimmed back by 6 bases and J by 5 bases, and the junction contains 7 bases that no gene match accounts for. Including the terminal cysteine and phenylalanine, the CDR3 comprises 13 residues. Kept here is only the CDR3 DNA, which spans 39 bases and is read in frame from base 1. The immunoSEQ Assay, a bias-controlled multiplex PCR, was used to amplify TCRbeta CDR3 regions from genomic DNA. The authors' pipeline ran thus. The number of nucleated cells in each sample was estimated by amplification of reference gene primers within the assay. Sequence reads were collapsed and filtered to measure the absolute abundance of every unique TCRbeta CDR3 rearrangement. For each sample, productive Simpson clonality was calculated as the square root of Simpson's diversity index across productive rearrangements. As stored in TCRdb, this immuneACCESS dataset retains in-frame rearrangements with V and J assigned. A fraction of the clones does not appear; measured against another copy, unresolved V genes explain less than half of the discrepancy, and the remainder lacks a known reason. V and J calls and clone size are those listed in that table; D and trimming were worked out from the DNA. In this sample the table shows around 190,000 clones, approximately 85% of which occur a single time. The ten largest clones capture roughly 8.2% of the sample.

The study at large found these results: The quantity of clinical and demographic metadata differed by source and by participant and was supplied without curation.

On this clone itself: Its target antigen remains unknown. Qualities for individual bases were not recorded, and no much larger clone is one base off.

Each collaborating institution followed its own protocols to collect whole blood in K2EDTA tubes. For TCRbeta analysis, collaborator samples were shipped as frozen whole blood, as isolated PBMCs, or as DNA extracted from either sample type. The sequenced sample consisted of peripheral blood. This clonotype was obtained from a woman aged 60-70 years with acute or convalescent COVID-19. The chain was built from TRBV30 and TRBJ1-1; TRBD1 aligns with 9 central bases. The CDR3 protein: CACPGQGLTEAFF. The DNA sequence reads TGTGCCTGCCCGGGACAGGGATTGACTGAAGCTTTCTTT.